The rows below give T cell receptor beta chains drawn from one sample of a study of blood T cell repertoires in COVID-19. Assay used: immunoSEQ multiplex PCR; TCRdb lists only in-frame clones, some missing. The sample consists of approximately 360,000 clones, over 75% of them appearing once. Sequencing was carried out using PBMCs or T cells enriched from blood (not recorded which). These receptors were obtained from a man between 35 and 55 years old in a cohort exposed to, infected with or recovered from COVID-19 (not recorded which). The CDR3 runs from the conserved cysteine through the conserved F or W. The order of the fields is clone size, V gene, J gene, D gene, CDR3 protein, CDR3 DNA. The D gene is left open where the match is weak. Size values are once, few and many counts, or a class for expanded clones, and some rows have none.

abundance: -; v_gene: TRBV28; j_gene: TRBJ1-1; d_gene: -; CDR3aa: CASSLYGGARVFFTEAFF; CDR3nt: TGTGCCAGCAGTTTATATGGTGGGGCCAGGGTGTTTTTCACTGAAGCTTTCTTT
abundance: -; v_gene: TRBV10-3; j_gene: TRBJ1-3; d_gene: -; CDR3aa: CATLGGGNTIYF; CDR3nt: TGTGCCACTCTCGGAGGTGGAAACACCATATATTTT
abundance: -; v_gene: TRBV4-1; j_gene: TRBJ2-3; d_gene: TRBD2; CDR3aa: CASSHQAGDTQYF; CDR3nt: TGCGCCAGCAGCCACCAAGCGGGGGATACGCAGTATTTT
abundance: -; v_gene: TRBV18; j_gene: TRBJ2-3; d_gene: TRBD2; CDR3aa: CASSPPRTSGSPSSQYF; CDR3nt: TGTGCCAGCTCACCACCGCGGACTAGCGGGAGCCCTTCGTCGCAGTATTTT
abundance: few; v_gene: TRBV5-8; j_gene: TRBJ2-4; d_gene: -; CDR3aa: CASSSGVSGIAKNIQYF; CDR3nt: TGTGCCAGCAGCTCCGGTGTTAGCGGTATAGCCAAAAACATTCAGTACTTC
abundance: -; v_gene: TRBV2; j_gene: TRBJ1-6; d_gene: TRBD1; CDR3aa: CASTIPGQGNDSPLHF; CDR3nt: TGTGCCAGCACTATACCGGGACAGGGGAATGATTCACCCCTCCACTTT
abundance: -; v_gene: TRBV2; j_gene: TRBJ1-2; d_gene: TRBD1; CDR3aa: CASTLDRVNYGYTF; CDR3nt: TGTGCCAGCACCTTGGACAGGGTCAACTATGGCTACACCTTC
abundance: -; v_gene: TRBV29-1; j_gene: TRBJ1-2; d_gene: -; CDR3aa: CSVERGNYGYTF; CDR3nt: TGCAGCGTTGAGCGGGGAAACTATGGCTACACCTTC
abundance: -; v_gene: TRBV24-1; j_gene: TRBJ1-5; d_gene: -; CDR3aa: CATSRGGNQPQHF; CDR3nt: TGTGCCACCAGTCGGGGAGGCAATCAGCCCCAGCATTTT
abundance: few; v_gene: TRBV6-5; j_gene: TRBJ1-2; d_gene: -; CDR3aa: CASSYTGRNYGYTF; CDR3nt: TGTGCCAGCAGTTACACAGGGAGAAACTATGGCTACACCTTC
abundance: -; v_gene: TRBV7-9; j_gene: TRBJ2-1; d_gene: -; CDR3aa: CASSFGRVGHEQFF; CDR3nt: TGTGCCAGCAGCTTCGGCAGGGTAGGCCATGAGCAGTTCTTC
abundance: -; v_gene: TRBV27; j_gene: TRBJ1-2; d_gene: TRBD1; CDR3aa: CASSFSTGTGGLGYTF; CDR3nt: TGTGCCAGCAGTTTTTCCACCGGGACAGGGGGTCTGGGCTACACCTTC
abundance: -; v_gene: TRBV12-3/TRBV12-4; j_gene: TRBJ2-7; d_gene: TRBD2; CDR3aa: CASKSGRRYEQYF; CDR3nt: TGTGCCAGCAAGAGCGGGAGGAGGTACGAGCAGTACTTC
abundance: -; v_gene: TRBV2; j_gene: TRBJ1-5; d_gene: -; CDR3aa: CASSAGVGQPQHF; CDR3nt: TGTGCCAGCAGTGCAGGGGTTGGTCAGCCCCAGCATTTT
abundance: -; v_gene: TRBV5-6; j_gene: TRBJ1-4; d_gene: TRBD1; CDR3aa: CASSSGTVNEKLFF; CDR3nt: TGTGCCAGCAGCTCCGGGACAGTTAATGAAAAACTGTTTTTT
abundance: -; v_gene: TRBV9; j_gene: TRBJ2-7; d_gene: -; CDR3aa: CASSVGFSSYEQYF; CDR3nt: TGTGCCAGCAGCGTAGGGTTCAGCTCCTACGAGCAGTACTTC
abundance: once; v_gene: TRBV18; j_gene: TRBJ2-1; d_gene: TRBD2; CDR3aa: CASSGTSGWGNEQFF; CDR3nt: TGTGCCAGCTCGGGAACTAGCGGATGGGGCAATGAGCAGTTCTTC
abundance: -; v_gene: TRBV11-2; j_gene: TRBJ2-1; d_gene: TRBD2; CDR3aa: CASSLWLLAGHNEQFF; CDR3nt: TGTGCCAGCAGCTTATGGTTACTAGCGGGGCACAATGAGCAGTTCTTC
abundance: few; v_gene: TRBV7-9; j_gene: TRBJ1-1; d_gene: -; CDR3aa: CASIMGGRTEAFF; CDR3nt: TGTGCCAGCATTATGGGGGGGCGTACTGAAGCTTTCTTT
abundance: -; v_gene: TRBV14; j_gene: TRBJ2-1; d_gene: TRBD2; CDR3aa: CASSQWLAGGNEQFF; CDR3nt: TGTGCCAGCAGCCAATGGCTAGCGGGAGGCAATGAGCAGTTCTTC
abundance: -; v_gene: TRBV2; j_gene: TRBJ2-1; d_gene: TRBD2; CDR3aa: CASGRERPSYNEQFF; CDR3nt: TGTGCCAGCGGGCGGGAGCGACCCTCCTACAATGAGCAGTTCTTC
abundance: -; v_gene: TRBV18; j_gene: TRBJ2-3; d_gene: TRBD1; CDR3aa: CASSFRQGDSTDTQYF; CDR3nt: TGTGCCAGCTCATTCCGACAGGGGGATAGCACAGATACGCAGTATTTT